One sample yielded the 30 T cell receptor beta chains listed below, sequenced in a study of blood T cells in healthy people across ages (dated by TCRdb to the mid-2010s). Library preparation used 5' RACE. The sequencing machine was an Illumina HiSeq 2500. A second about 6 to 11 cycle PCR used a sample-barcoded 5' primer and a J-beta primer mix. TCRdb passed the public sequencing reads through fastp at Q25 and MiXCR, retaining productive beta sequences. Here each entry gathers all rows of one CDR3 protein and keeps the most common genes and DNA. The sample contains 540,000 or so distinct CDR3 sequences, around half of them found a single time. Of the sample, roughly 24% falls within the top ten clones. The sequencing input was blood. Receptors were obtained from a man of 80 years or more in good health.

A single count supports this clonotype. V gene TRBV20-1 combines with J gene TRBJ2-4; D not resolved. Germline lookup yields CDR1 DFQATT and CDR2 SNEGSKA (reference sequence). The CDR3 loop spans 13 amino acids. V lost 0 bases and J lost 2, with 5 bases in between. CDR3 DNA sequence: TGCAGTGCTAGAGATGAAACCAAAAACATTCAGTACTTC. Protein product: CSARDETKNIQYF.

V gene TRBV6-2 or TRBV6-3 combines with J gene TRBJ2-7; perhaps D is TRBD1 or TRBD2 (5 bases each). V was trimmed by 6 bases and J by 2 bases, leaving 11 bases between them. This CDR3 region has 13 residues. In germline, CDR1 is MNHEY, CDR2 SVGEGT. This CDR3 reads CASSWDVPYEQYF. The CDR3 DNA reads as TGTGCCAGCAGCTGGGACGTTCCCTACGAGCAGTACTTC.

This clonotype was detected a few times. The chain couples TRBV6-6 to TRBJ1-1; D gene ambiguous. Germline lookup yields CDR1 MNHNY and CDR2 SVGAGI (reference sequence). V was shortened by 2 bases and J by 1 base, with 11 bases between the two germline ends. The CDR3 runs to 15 residues. The CDR3 loop is CASSYPGRGNTEAFF. DNA for the CDR3: TGTGCCAGCAGTTACCCTGGACGGGGGAACACTGAAGCTTTCTTT.

This clonotype showed up just a few times. The gene calls are TRBV20-1 and TRBJ2-7; 13 nucleotides line up with TRBD2. The V gene's germline CDR1 is DFQATT and CDR2 SNEGSKA (reference sequence). CDR3 size: 16 residues. Trimming removed 2 bases from V and 10 bases from J; junction bases left unmatched: 14. CDR3 sequence reads: CSARPSTSGGTSGQYF. The CDR3 region has the DNA TGCAGTGCTAGACCCTCGACTAGCGGGGGGACCTCGGGACAGTACTTC.

This clonotype has just a few counts. CDR3 in amino acids: CSVEEGRHEQYF. The CDR3 DNA sequence: TGCAGCGTTGAAGAGGGTCGGCACGAGCAGTACTTC. The chain joins TRBV29-1 to TRBJ2-7; D not resolved. The ends were cut back, 0 bases at V and 5 bases at J, with 8 bases in the middle. This CDR3 has 12 amino acids. Germline V gene sequence: CDR1 SQVTM, CDR2 ANQGSEA.

The chain has TRBV7-2 and TRBJ2-1; 9 nucleotides align to TRBD1. The CDR3 has 15 amino acids. Germline CDR1 reads SGHTA; CDR2 reads FQGNSA. The V gene end was trimmed by 4 bases and the J gene end by 7 bases; junction bases not matched to a gene: 8. In nucleotides, the CDR3 is TGTGCCAGCAGCTACACCGGGACAGGGTCAAATGAGCAGTTCTTC. It specifies CASSYTGTGSNEQFF.

The CDR3, as DNA: TGTGCCAGCAGTTTCCAGCGGGGGGGAAACATTCAGTACTTC. Protein product: CASSFQRGGNIQYF. The chain combines TRBV28 with TRBJ2-4; TRBD2 matches at 10 bases. CDR1 is MDHEN and CDR2 is SYDVKM in the germline V gene. The CDR3 consists of 14 residues. The V gene end was trimmed by 3 bases and the J gene end by 6 bases; junction bases not matched to a gene: 2.

This chain joins TRBV3-1 and TRBJ1-2; D uncertain. The V gene's germline CDR1 is LGHDT and CDR2 YNNKEL (reference sequence). CDR3 length: 15 residues. Deletions cut 1 base from V and 6 bases from J, with 15 bases between. The CDR3 DNA reads TGTGCCAGCAGCCAAGTAAGAGGTCCCTCTGATGGCTACACCTTC. Its translation is CASSQVRGPSDGYTF.

The rearrangement joins TRBV20-1 to TRBJ1-1; D might be TRBD1 (5 bases). This CDR3 contains 15 residues. Trimming pared 0 bases from V and 0 bases from J, leaving 11 bases between. The V gene's germline CDR1 is DFQATT and CDR2 SNEGSKA (reference sequence). DNA of the CDR3: TGCAGTGCTAGAGATCGGGGGGTAGTGAACACTGAAGCTTTCTTT. It specifies CSARDRGVVNTEAFF.

The chain links TRBV7-9 to TRBJ2-5; tentative D call: TRBD2 (6 bases). The CDR3 consists of 15 residues. Germline V gene lookup returns CDR1 SEHNR and CDR2 FQNEAQ (reference sequence). Trimming took off 5 bases at V and 4 bases at J, with 17 bases between the two ends. CDR3 in amino acids: CASSPQAGISETQYF. The DNA for the CDR3 is TGTGCCAGCAGCCCCCAGGCGGGGATCTCAGAGACCCAGTACTTC.

V usage is TRBV29-1 and J usage is TRBJ2-5; TRBD1 is a possible D gene (5 bases). Germline lookup yields CDR1 SQVTM and CDR2 ANQGSEA. The V gene lost 7 bases and the J gene lost 4 bases, with 13 bases spanning the gap. The CDR3 totals 12 residues. CDR3 DNA sequence: TGCAGCGCCGGGCCAAGGGGAGAGACCCAGTACTTC. Its translation is CSAGPRGETQYF.

J is TRBJ2-2 and V is TRBV2; TRBD2 agrees at 8 bases. Germline trimming cut 9 bases from V and 4 bases from J; bases unmatched to any gene: 7. This CDR3 has 14 residues. Germline-derived CDR1 and CDR2 are SNHLY and FYNNEI. CDR3 bases: TGTGCCAGAGAAGCGGGAGTGGCCACCGGGGAGCTGTTTTTT. Protein: CAREAGVATGELFF. Looking up the rest from reference TRBV2 and TRBJ2-2 gives the full variable domain: EPEVTQTPSHQVTQMGQEVILRCVPISNHLYFYWYRQILGQKVEFLVSFYNNEISEKSEIFDDQFSVERPDGSNFTLKIRSTKLEDSAMYFCAREAGVATGELFFGEGSRLTVL.

The chain uses TRBV24-1 and TRBJ2-3; D unclear. Trimming shortened V by 4 bases and J by 5 bases, and 6 bases separated the two germline ends. Germline V CDR1 and CDR2: KGHDR, SFDVKD. The CDR3 covers 12 residues. CDR3 DNA sequence: TGTGCCACCAGTGAAAATATAGATACGCAGTATTTT. Residues: CATSENIDTQYF.

There are many counts of this clonotype. Here the CDR3 DNA reads TGTGCCAGCAGACCGGGACAGGTGCATGGCTACACCTTC. Its protein product is CASRPGQVHGYTF. This rearrangement joins TRBV7-9 to TRBJ1-2, with 8 bases that match TRBD1. Trimming removed 6 bases from V and 6 bases from J; junction bases left unmatched: 6. Per germline, CDR1 SEHNR and CDR2 FQNEAQ (reference sequence). The CDR3 runs to 13 residues.

This clonotype has just a few counts. DNA for the CDR3: TGTGCCAGCAGCAAAAGGGTAAAACAGGGCGATGAGCAGTTCTTC. Translated, it gives CASSKRVKQGDEQFF. The rearrangement joins TRBV21-1 to TRBJ2-1; the tabulated D call, TRBD1, remains unverified against the DNA. TRBV21-1 is reported as a pseudogene. This CDR3 has 15 residues.

This clonotype was observed a few times. The chain combines TRBV3-1 with TRBJ2-1; D is ambiguous. Germline CDR1 reads LGHDT; CDR2 reads YNNKEL (reference sequence). V dropped 0 bases and J dropped 0 bases, with 6 bases sitting between them. This CDR3 contains 15 residues. CDR3 amino acids: CASSQDPHSYNEQFF. The DNA for the CDR3 is TGTGCCAGCAGCCAAGATCCACACTCCTACAATGAGCAGTTCTTC.

The genes are TRBV2 and TRBJ1-2; 7 bases fit TRBD1. J was trimmed by 8 bases and V by 4 bases; bases with no gene match: 10. The CDR3 contains 14 residues. CDR1 and CDR2 from the germline V gene are SNHLY and FYNNEI. CDR3 coding DNA: TGTGCCAGCAGTGTTACAAGACAGGGTGACGGCTACACCTTC. Protein product: CASSVTRQGDGYTF.

A few counts support this clonotype. The chain couples TRBV15 to TRBJ1-5, with TRBD1 identical over 8 bases. The length of the CDR3 is 15 residues. With 8 bases clipped from V and 7 bases from J, the junction kept 13 bases outside the gene matches. CDR1 LNHNV and CDR2 YYDKDF come from the germline V gene (reference sequence). CDR3 sequence: CATPWGQVLLQPQHF. The CDR3 coding sequence is TGTGCCACCCCTTGGGGACAGGTATTATTGCAGCCCCAGCATTTT.

This chain connects TRBV14 to TRBJ1-1; no reliable D call. V shed 2 bases and J shed 2 bases, with 6 bases lying between them. Per germline, CDR1 SGHDN and CDR2 FVKESK. This CDR3 spans 13 amino acids. CDR3 region: CASSQSLNTEAFF. The CDR3, as DNA: TGTGCCAGCAGCCAATCCCTCAACACTGAAGCTTTCTTT. Complete variable domain (other parts from reference TRBV14 and TRBJ1-1): EAGVTQFPSHSVIEKGQTVTLRCDPISGHDNLYWYRRVMGKEIKFLLHFVKESKQDESGMPNNRFLAERTGGTYSTLKVQPAELEDSGVYFCASSQSLNTEAFFGQGTRLTVV.

This clonotype occurred once. This rearrangement joins TRBV7-2 to TRBJ2-7; 8 nucleotides match TRBD2. Trimming took 5 bases from V and 0 from J; bases not matched to a gene: 6. The germline CDR1 and CDR2 sequences are SGHTA and FQGNSA. The CDR3 spans 15 residues. For the CDR3, the DNA is TGTGCCAGCAGCGTAGATAGCGGGAACTCCTACGAGCAGTACTTC. Translation gives CASSVDSGNSYEQYF.

The chain has TRBV5-6 and TRBJ2-1; TRBD1 is a possible D gene (5 bases). This CDR3 comprises 14 residues. The V gene's germline CDR1 is SGHDT and CDR2 YYEEEE. V lost 4 bases, J lost 8 bases, and 16 bases lay in between. CDR3 region: CASSHGGQGDEQFF. The CDR3 DNA is TGTGCCAGCAGCCACGGTGGGCAGGGTGATGAGCAGTTCTTC.

The chain combines TRBV6-5 with TRBJ2-1; TRBD2 matches at 10 bases. CDR3 size: 16 residues. Germline CDR1 reads MNHEY; CDR2 reads SVGAGI. V shed 0 bases and J 7 bases; nucleotides not matched to a gene: 6. The CDR3 loop is CASSYSGRAGGNEQFF. Written as DNA, the CDR3 is TGTGCCAGCAGTTACTCGGGACGAGCGGGGGGGAATGAGCAGTTCTTC.

The J gene is TRBJ2-7, the V gene TRBV12-3 or TRBV12-4; possibly TRBD2 for D (6 bases). With 5 bases removed from V and 9 bases from J, the gap between germline ends came to 20 bases. CDR3 size: 14 residues. The DNA of the CDR3 is TGTGCCAGCAGTCATTTTGGGAGGACGGGAAGGCAGTACTTC. Amino acids: CASSHFGRTGRQYF.

CDR3: CSARDQGTALDYTF. CDR3 DNA sequence: TGCAGTGCTAGAGACCAAGGGACGGCTCTCGACTACACCTTC. This rearrangement joins TRBV20-1 to TRBJ1-2, with a tentative D call TRBD1 (5 bases). Per the germline V gene, CDR1 is DFQATT and CDR2 is SNEGSKA (reference sequence). The CDR3 contains 14 residues. Trimming shortened V by 0 bases and J by 10 bases, and 18 bases separated the two germline ends.

V and J are TRBV15 and TRBJ2-5; 7 nucleotides align to TRBD1. This CDR3 is built from 16 residues. The germline V gene has CDR1 LNHNV and CDR2 YYDKDF (reference sequence). The ends lost 0 bases at V and 1 base at J; junction bases unmatched: 5. The CDR3 nucleotides are TGTGCCACCAGCAGAGATTTGGGACAGCGCCAAGAGACCCAGTACTTC. Amino acids: CATSRDLGQRQETQYF.

The V gene is TRBV5-1, the J gene TRBJ1-2; D is unresolved. Germline V CDR1 and CDR2: SGHRS, YFSETQ. The V gene lost 0 bases and the J gene lost 8 bases, with 14 bases spanning the gap. The CDR3 sequence is 14 residues long. The CDR3 here is CASSLESTPGGYTF. DNA for the CDR3: TGCGCCAGCAGCTTGGAGTCCACCCCGGGGGGCTACACCTTC.

J is TRBJ2-1 and V is TRBV27; 7 nucleotides line up with TRBD2. CDR3 length: 16 residues. CDR1 is MNHEY, CDR2 SMNVEV, per germline (reference sequence). Trimming at V came to 5 bases and at J to 2 bases, leaving 9 bases not matched to a gene. The CDR3 nucleotides are TGTGCCAGCAGTCCCGGATGGAGCGGGGCCTACAATGAGCAGTTCTTC. Translated, it gives CASSPGWSGAYNEQFF.

The chain combines TRBV6-2 or TRBV6-3 with TRBJ2-6; D is uncertain. Trimming took off 2 bases at V and 0 bases at J, with 5 bases between the two ends. CDR3 length: 15 residues. Germline V gene sequence: CDR1 MNHEY, CDR2 SVGEGT. The CDR3 DNA sequence: TGTGCCAGCAGTTACATAGGCTCTGGGGCCAACGTCCTGACTTTC. It translates to CASSYIGSGANVLTF.

The V and J genes are TRBV2 and TRBJ2-3; no firm D call. The CDR3 runs to 11 residues. Germline V CDR1 and CDR2: SNHLY, FYNNEI. V lost 5 bases and J 10 bases, leaving 10 bases between the germline ends. This CDR3 reads CASSQLEAQYF. The CDR3 nucleotides read TGTGCCAGCAGTCAGTTGGAAGCGCAGTATTTT.

The chain carries TRBV5-1 and TRBJ2-7, with D perhaps matching TRBD1 or TRBD2 (5 bases each). V was cut by 2 bases and J by 9 bases, with 12 bases left in between. The CDR3 covers 12 residues. Germline V gives CDR1 SGHRS, CDR2 YFSETQ. The chain's CDR3 is CASSLLRDGQYF. The DNA for the CDR3 is TGCGCCAGCAGCTTATTAAGGGACGGGCAGTACTTC. The whole variable domain, remainder taken from reference TRBV5-1 and TRBJ2-7, is KAGVTQTPRYLIKTRGQQVTLSCSPISGHRSVSWYQQTPGQGLQFLFEYFSETQRNKGNFPGRFSGRQFSNSRSEMNVSTLELGDSALYLCASSLLRDGQYFGPGTRLTVT.